The 3 T cell receptor beta chains given below trace back to one sample, sequenced in a study of response to subunit inactivated influenza vaccine. Each CDR3 protein is one row after TCRdb ran MiXCR on the RT-PCR reads. Here the sample spans some 480,000 distinct CDR3 sequences, approximately 11% being singletons. The sequences come from PBMCs from blood, collected about 6 weeks after vaccination. The origin of the receptors is a man in his forties or fifties who received an inactivated influenza vaccine.

This clonotype was recorded a few times. The chain recombines TRBV20-1 with TRBJ1-4, with a weak D call TRBD1 (5 bases). CDR1 is DFQATT and CDR2 is SNEGSKA in the germline V gene (reference sequence). This CDR3 is 13 amino acids long. V was cut by 6 bases and J by 5 bases, with 13 bases left in between. CDR3 DNA sequence: TGCAGTGCCGGGGCCATCACCAATGAAAAACTGTTTTTT. It encodes CSAGAITNEKLFF.

This clonotype was detected only a few times. The V and J genes are TRBV6-2 or TRBV6-3 and TRBJ2-1; the match to TRBD2 covers 8 bases. Trimming removed 3 bases from V and 12 bases from J; junction bases left unmatched: 4. The CDR3 sequence is 12 residues long. Germline CDR1 MNHEY, CDR2 SVGEGT. In DNA form, the CDR3 reads TGTGCCAGCAGTTATTCGGCGGGAGGGCAGTTCTTC. Translation: CASSYSAGGQFF.

The V call is TRBV10-3, the J call TRBJ1-1; a weak D match, TRBD1 (5 bases). The CDR3 sequence is 14 residues long. V was pared by 4 bases and J by 7 bases, with 16 bases between. Germline CDR1 ENHRY, CDR2 SYGVKD. The chain's CDR3 is CAISARGEIVEAFF. The CDR3 DNA is TGTGCCATCAGTGCCCGAGGGGAAATCGTTGAAGCTTTCTTT.